This T cell receptor beta chain was sequenced during a study of T cell changes during pregnancy in multiple sclerosis. The table came from immunoSEQ multiplex PCR; TCRdb's copy has only in-frame clones and leaves some out. This table has 100,000 or so clones, 85% to 95% appearing once. The CDR3 contains 12 residues. Trimming at V came to 3 bases and at J to 14 bases, leaving 6 bases not matched to a gene. CDR1 is LNHNV and CDR2 is YYDKDF in the germline V gene (reference sequence). The chain carries TRBV15 and TRBJ2-1, with 8 bases matching TRBD1. The sequences come from peripheral blood, collected after pregnancy. The receptor comes from a female donor with multiple sclerosis, enrolled in a pregnancy study. For the CDR3, the DNA is TGTGCCACCAGCAGTGTGGACAGGGACGAGTTCTTC. Residues: CATSSVDRDEFF.